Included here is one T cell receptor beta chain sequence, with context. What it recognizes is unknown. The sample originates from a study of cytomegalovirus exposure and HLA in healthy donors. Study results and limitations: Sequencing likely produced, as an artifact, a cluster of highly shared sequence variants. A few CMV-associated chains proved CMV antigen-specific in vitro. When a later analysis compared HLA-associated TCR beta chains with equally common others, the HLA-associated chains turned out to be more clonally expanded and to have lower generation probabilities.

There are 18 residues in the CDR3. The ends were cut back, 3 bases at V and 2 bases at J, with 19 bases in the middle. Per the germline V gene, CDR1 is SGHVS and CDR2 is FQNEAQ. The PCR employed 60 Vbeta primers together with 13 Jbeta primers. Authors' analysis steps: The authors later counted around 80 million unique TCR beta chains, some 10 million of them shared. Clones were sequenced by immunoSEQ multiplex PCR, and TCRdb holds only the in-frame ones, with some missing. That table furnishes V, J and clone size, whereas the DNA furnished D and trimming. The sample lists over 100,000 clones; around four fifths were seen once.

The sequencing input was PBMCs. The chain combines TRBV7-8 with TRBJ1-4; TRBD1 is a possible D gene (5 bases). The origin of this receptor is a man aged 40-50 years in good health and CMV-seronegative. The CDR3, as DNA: TGTGCCAGCAGCTTCCGACAGCCGCGACAGTTCACTAATGAAAAACTGTTTTTT. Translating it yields CASSFRQPRQFTNEKLFF.